This T cell receptor beta chain comes out of a study of CD8+CD57+ T cells in acquired aplastic anemia. Study-level results: Controls and patients did not differ significantly in CD8+ Simpson's diversity.

The study profiled TCR beta VDJ and CDR3 using genomic DNA as template. TCRdb re-called the reads with MiXCR, one entry per CDR3 protein. The data hold 65,000 to 85,000 distinct CDR3 sequences, with roughly half observed a single time. V shed 5 bases and J shed 3 bases, with 8 bases lying between them. The germline V gene has CDR1 SGHTA and CDR2 FQGNSA. This CDR3 comprises 12 residues. Details on this clonotype: Its antigen is unknown.

The rearrangement uses TRBV7-2 and TRBJ2-7; D is uncertain. The clonotype originates from a human donor in good health, serving as a control. Sequences were obtained from sorted CD4+, CD8+, or CD8+CD57+ T cells (not recorded which) from PBMCs. The CDR3 coding sequence is TGTGCCAGCAGCACGGGTTACTACGAGCAGTACTTC. It translates to CASSTGYYEQYF. The whole variable domain, remainder taken from reference TRBV7-2 and TRBJ2-7, is GAGVSQSPSNKVTEKGKDVELRCDPISGHTALYWYRQSLGQGLEFLIYFQGNSAPDKSGLPSDRFSAERTGGSVSTLTIQRTQQEDSAVYLCASSTGYYEQYFGPGTRLTVT.